The 18 T cell receptor beta chains in this list originate from one sample, sequenced in a study of immune evolution from preneoplasia to lung adenocarcinoma (TCRdb year 2021). The method was the immunoSEQ multiplex PCR assay. Entries here come from immuneACCESS through TCRdb and include only in-frame sequences with V and J called. Some clones fail to appear in such tables; in the studies checked, an unresolved V gene covers under half of the shortfall, and the cause of the remainder is unknown. The sample table records about 4,000 clones; around 80% of these occur just once. 12% of the sample belongs to the ten largest clones. Sequencing used FFPE minimally invasive lung adenocarcinoma tissue. The cell subset or site label, as the study defines it: micro-invasive lung adenocarcinoma (MIA). The receptors were gathered from a person aged 70 to 79 with lung adenocarcinoma.

The chain carries TRBV27 and TRBJ2-5, with a weak D call TRBD1 (6 bases). Trimming removed 6 bases at V and 4 bases at J, with 9 bases between. Germline lookup yields CDR1 MNHEY and CDR2 SMNVEV (reference sequence). The CDR3 is 12 residues long. For the CDR3, the DNA is TGTGCCAGCAGACAGGGTCGAGAGACCCAGTACTTC. It is translated as CASRQGRETQYF.

The chain employs TRBV5-4 and TRBJ2-3; 7 nucleotides align to TRBD2. This CDR3 spans 15 amino acids. Losses at the gene ends were 5 bases for V and 5 bases for J; bases not matched to a gene: 11. Germline lookup yields CDR1 SGHNT and CDR2 YYREEE (reference sequence). The CDR3 DNA follows: TGTGCCAGCAGTGGAAGGGACTACCAAGGAGATACGCAGTATTTT. This translates into CASSGRDYQGDTQYF. Variable domain in full (rest from reference TRBV5-4 and TRBJ2-3): ETGVTQSPTHLIKTRGQQVTLRCSSQSGHNTVSWYQQALGQGPQFIFQYYREEENGRGNFPPRFSGLQFPNYSSELNVNALELDDSALYLCASSGRDYQGDTQYFGPGTRLTVL.

The chain links TRBV6-5 to TRBJ2-2; D might be TRBD1 (5 bases). Germline V CDR1 and CDR2: MNHEY, SVGAGI. Trimming left V 7 bases short and J 5 bases short, with 14 bases between. The CDR3 extends over 14 amino acids. This chain's CDR3 is CASMWQGGTGELFF. CDR3 coding DNA: TGTGCCAGCATGTGGCAGGGCGGAACCGGGGAGCTGTTTTTT.

The gene calls are TRBV5-1 and TRBJ2-3, with 9 bases lining up with TRBD2. Germline V gene sequence: CDR1 SGHRS, CDR2 YFSETQ. CDR3 length: 14 residues. Trimming removed 5 bases from V and 3 bases from J; junction bases left unmatched: 4. As DNA, the CDR3 is TGCGCCAGCAGGTTAGCGGGAGAGACAGATACGCAGTATTTT. Residues: CASRLAGETDTQYF.

This rearrangement joins TRBV19 to TRBJ1-2; D call uncertain. CDR3 length equals 15 residues. The V gene lost 1 base and the J gene lost 4 bases, with 13 bases spanning the gap. Germline lookup yields CDR1 LNHDA and CDR2 SQIVND (reference sequence). The CDR3 is CASSIGEGVSYGYTF. The DNA of the CDR3 is TGTGCCAGTAGTATAGGTGAGGGCGTCAGCTATGGCTACACCTTC.

Sample share makes this clone large (0.1 to 1%). The genes are TRBV19 and TRBJ2-2, with no clear D. This CDR3 is 12 amino acids long. Trimming stripped 3 bases from V and 1 base from J, with 0 bases between. Germline V gives CDR1 LNHDA, CDR2 SQIVND (reference sequence). The CDR3 reads CASSMNTGELFF. CDR3 nucleotides: TGTGCCAGTAGTATGAACACCGGGGAGCTGTTTTTT.

The rearrangement links TRBV10-3 to TRBJ1-2; TRBD1 agrees at 9 bases. The CDR3 loop spans 13 amino acids. Germline assignment: CDR1 ENHRY and CDR2 SYGVKD. Trimming at V came to 7 bases and at J to 8 bases, leaving 8 bases not matched to a gene. DNA of the CDR3: TGTGCCATCACCCGGGACAGGGAATCGGGCTACACCTTC. Translation gives CAITRDRESGYTF.

This clone was detected once. The chain carries TRBV15 and TRBJ2-7, with 8 bases lining up with TRBD2. Unmatched junction bases numbered 1, after V lost 0 bases and J lost 0 bases. The CDR3 is made up of 15 amino acids. The V gene's germline CDR1 is LNHNV and CDR2 YYDKDF (reference sequence). The CDR3 loop is CATSRDTSGSYEQYF. CDR3 coding DNA: TGTGCCACCAGCAGAGATACTAGCGGCTCCTACGAGCAGTACTTC.

The chain is built from TRBV7-9 and TRBJ1-2; D remains ambiguous. V lost 0 bases to trimming and J lost 2 bases, with 7 bases between them. Germline-derived CDR1 and CDR2 are SEHNR and FQNEAQ (reference sequence). This CDR3 has 14 amino acids. Here the CDR3 reads CASSLAQGNYGYTF. The CDR3 bases are TGTGCCAGCAGCTTAGCGCAAGGGAACTATGGCTACACCTTC.

This clone was recorded once. V gene TRBV28 combines with J gene TRBJ2-2; D perhaps matches TRBD2 (6 bases). V was clipped by 3 bases and J by 4 bases, with 6 bases between them. The CDR3 is made up of 13 amino acids. Germline loops: CDR1 MDHEN, CDR2 SYDVKM. The CDR3 DNA reads as TGTGCCAGCAGTTTGGGAGGCACCGGGGAGCTGTTTTTT. This encodes CASSLGGTGELFF.

This clone was picked up a small number of times. The chain uses TRBV5-1 and TRBJ2-7; D gene unclear. Germline V gene data show CDR1 as SGHRS and CDR2 as YFSETQ. CDR3 size: 13 residues. V was trimmed by 0 bases and J by 4 bases, leaving 8 bases between them. The CDR3 loop is CASSLEVLYEQYF. DNA for the CDR3: TGCGCCAGCAGCTTGGAGGTTCTATACGAGCAGTACTTC. Full variable domain (remainder filled in from reference TRBV5-1 and TRBJ2-7): KAGVTQTPRYLIKTRGQQVTLSCSPISGHRSVSWYQQTPGQGLQFLFEYFSETQRNKGNFPGRFSGRQFSNSRSEMNVSTLELGDSALYLCASSLEVLYEQYFGPGTRLTVT.

This CDR3 reads CASSPNSFDTDTQYF. CDR3 in DNA: TGTGCCAGCTCACCGAACAGTTTCGACACAGATACGCAGTATTTT. V gene TRBV18 combines with J gene TRBJ2-3, with D uncertain. The CDR3 loop spans 15 amino acids. The V end was cut by 3 bases, the J end by 2 bases, with 12 bases between. Germline CDR1 and CDR2: KGHSH and LQKENI.

The chain couples TRBV5-4 to TRBJ2-5; 7 positions match TRBD1. The germline gives CDR1 SGHNT, CDR2 YYREEE (reference sequence). The trim removed 1 base at V and 5 bases at J, leaving 8 bases unmatched. The CDR3 consists of 15 residues. CDR3: CASSLNRGLGETQYF. The CDR3 region has the DNA TGTGCCAGCAGCTTGAACAGGGGATTGGGGGAGACCCAGTACTTC.

The rearrangement links TRBV15 to TRBJ1-4; 9 bases agree with TRBD1. CDR3 length: 15 residues. Germline lookup yields CDR1 LNHNV and CDR2 YYDKDF (reference sequence). V was pared by 2 bases and J by 7 bases, with 5 bases of the junction left unmatched. This CDR3 reads CATSRTGQGREKLFF. In nucleotides, the CDR3 is TGTGCCACCAGCAGAACGGGACAGGGTCGTGAAAAACTGTTTTTT.

This sequence joins TRBV7-2 and TRBJ2-1; 9 nucleotides align to TRBD2. The CDR3 consists of 17 residues. With V trimmed by 1 base and J by 4 bases, 8 bases remained unmatched. CDR1 and CDR2 from the germline V gene are SGHTA and FQGNSA. The chain's CDR3 is CASSLGQALAGYNEQFF. Here the CDR3 DNA reads TGTGCCAGCAGCTTAGGACAGGCGCTAGCGGGATACAATGAGCAGTTCTTC.

The chain recombines TRBV2 with TRBJ2-3, with D perhaps matching TRBD2 (6 bases). CDR1 is SNHLY and CDR2 is FYNNEI in the germline V gene. The CDR3 runs 16 residues. Trimming shortened V by 3 bases and J by 4 bases, and 17 bases separated the two germline ends. The CDR3 nucleotides are TGTGCCAGCAGTGACCGGGCGGGACTTAAGGCAGATACGCAGTATTTT. Amino acid sequence: CASSDRAGLKADTQYF.

In its sample, this clone was seen once. Because the CDR3's place on the DNA is in doubt, the DNA is left out and the CDR3 is given as listed by TCRdb. V and J are TRBV19 and TRBJ2-7; TRBD1, the table's D call, lacks a check against the DNA. CDR1 is LNHDA, CDR2 SQIVND, per germline (reference sequence). The CDR3 extends over 12 residues, inclusive of both ends. CDR3 sequence: CASSILASEQYF.

The chain recombines TRBV11-3 with TRBJ2-1; D may correspond to TRBD1 or TRBD2 (5 bases each). Germline CDR1 and CDR2: SGHNT and YENEEA. The CDR3 spans 14 residues. V dropped 3 bases and J dropped 8 bases, with 14 bases sitting between them. The CDR3 DNA is TGTGCCAGCAGCTTTATATCCGGGGACGATGAGCAGTTCTTC. Protein sequence: CASSFISGDDEQFF.